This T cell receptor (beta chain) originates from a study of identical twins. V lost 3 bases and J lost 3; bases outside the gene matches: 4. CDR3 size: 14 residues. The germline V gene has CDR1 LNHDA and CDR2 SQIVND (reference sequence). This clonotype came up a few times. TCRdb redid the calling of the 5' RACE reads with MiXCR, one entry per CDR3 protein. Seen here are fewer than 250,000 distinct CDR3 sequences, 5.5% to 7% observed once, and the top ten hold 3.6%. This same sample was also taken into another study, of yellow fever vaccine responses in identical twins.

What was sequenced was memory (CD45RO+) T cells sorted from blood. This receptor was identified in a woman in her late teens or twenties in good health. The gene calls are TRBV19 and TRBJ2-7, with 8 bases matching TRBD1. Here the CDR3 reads CASSILGTGYEQYF. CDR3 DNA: TGTGCCAGTAGTATCCTCGGGACAGGCTACGAGCAGTACTTC.